The 5 T cell receptor beta chains given below trace back to one sample, sequenced in a study of T cells after yellow fever vaccination. TCRdb recomputed calls from the 5' RACE reads with MiXCR, one row per CDR3 protein. The table lists fewer than 450,000 distinct CDR3 sequences, 11% of them singletons, with roughly 18% in the top ten. Material: PBMCs, obtained on the day of the first yellow fever vaccination. These receptors all stem from a man between 18 and 29 years old who received the YFV17D yellow fever vaccine.

This clonotype has a count of ten or more. The CDR3 nucleotides read TGTGCCAGCAGGGGGAAGCGGGGGAGCTGGGAGACCCAGTACTTC. As protein: CASRGKRGSWETQYF. The genes are TRBV12-3 or TRBV12-4 and TRBJ2-5, with 8 bases fitting TRBD2. The CDR3 spans 15 residues. The trim removed 6 bases at V and 5 bases at J, leaving 11 bases unmatched.

There are a few counts of this clonotype. This chain joins TRBV6-1 and TRBJ1-2; unclear D gene. The V gene's germline CDR1 is MNHNS and CDR2 SASEGT. This CDR3 spans 14 amino acids. Trimming left V 8 bases short and J 4 bases short, with 17 bases between. Here the CDR3 DNA reads TGTGCCAGCCGCCTCATTACAGCAGTCTATGGCTACACCTTC. Protein product: CASRLITAVYGYTF.

This sequence joins TRBV5-1 and TRBJ1-1, with 9 bases fitting TRBD1. This CDR3 has 15 amino acids. Trimming at V came to 4 bases and at J to 1 base, leaving 5 bases not matched to a gene. Per the germline V gene, CDR1 is SGHRS and CDR2 is YFSETQ. CDR3 region: CASSDPGQGNTEAFF. For the CDR3, the DNA is TGCGCCAGCAGCGATCCGGGACAGGGGAACACTGAAGCTTTCTTT. The variable domain in full, completed from reference TRBV5-1 and TRBJ1-1, reads KAGVTQTPRYLIKTRGQQVTLSCSPISGHRSVSWYQQTPGQGLQFLFEYFSETQRNKGNFPGRFSGRQFSNSRSEMNVSTLELGDSALYLCASSDPGQGNTEAFFGQGTRLTVV.

The chain carries TRBV10-2 and TRBJ2-1; 13 bases align to TRBD2. CDR3 size: 14 residues. V dropped 3 bases and J dropped 7; count of bases not matched to a gene: 0. CDR1 and CDR2 from the germline V gene are WSHSY and SAAADI. CDR3 region: CASSELAGGNEQFF. CDR3 bases: TGCGCCAGCAGTGAACTAGCGGGGGGGAATGAGCAGTTCTTC.

The V gene is TRBV10-3, the J gene TRBJ2-7; 11 bases fit TRBD1. Looked up from germline, CDR1 is ENHRY and CDR2 is SYGVKD. V lost 4 bases, J lost 3 bases, and 5 bases stayed unmatched. The CDR3 runs 15 residues. For the CDR3, the DNA is TGTGCCATCAGTGCGCGGGACAGGGGGTTCTACGAGCAGTACTTC. The encoded protein is CAISARDRGFYEQYF.